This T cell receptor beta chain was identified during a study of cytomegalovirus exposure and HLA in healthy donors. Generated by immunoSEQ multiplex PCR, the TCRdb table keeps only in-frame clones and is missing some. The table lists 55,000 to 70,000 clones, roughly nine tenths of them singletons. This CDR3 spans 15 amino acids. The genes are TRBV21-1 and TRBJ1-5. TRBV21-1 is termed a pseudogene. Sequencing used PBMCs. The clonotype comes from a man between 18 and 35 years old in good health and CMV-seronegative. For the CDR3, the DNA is TGTGCCAGCACTCCATCCCCGGAGGCTCAAAGGGCCCAGCATTTT. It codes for CASTPSPEAQRAQHF.